One and the same sample provided the 24 T cell receptor beta chains below, sequenced in a study of siplizumab effects on memory and regulatory T cells (dated by TCRdb to the late 2010s). The library was built by means of the immunoSEQ multiplex PCR assay. TCRdb took this table from immuneACCESS and kept in-frame rearrangements with V and J called. Such tables lack part of the clones; where checked against another copy, unresolved V genes explain under half of the gap, and the rest is unexplained. Counted in this sample were some 65,000 clones; 75% to 90% of them appeared once. More than 1.5% of the sample is held by the ten biggest clonotypes. The material sequenced was Tregs sorted from blood. The receptors come from a human donor in good health.

This chain links TRBV6-1 with TRBJ1-2, with no clear D. The CDR3 has 14 amino acids. Germline CDR1 reads MNHNS; CDR2 reads SASEGT. The V and J ends lost 8 bases and 0 bases respectively, with 13 bases between them. The CDR3 DNA is TGTGCCAGCCCTGAGAACCCGCCTAACTATGGCTACACCTTC. Its translation is CASPENPPNYGYTF.

This chain connects TRBV9 to TRBJ1-1; D remains unclear. CDR1 and CDR2 from the germline V gene are SGDLS and YYNGEE. The CDR3 contains 12 residues. The germline V and J ends were trimmed by 7 bases and 4 bases, with 11 bases remaining between them. CDR3 nucleotide sequence: TGTGCCAGCGGCAACGGCGGCACTGAAGCTTTCTTT. It encodes CASGNGGTEAFF.

V gene TRBV18 combines with J gene TRBJ2-7, with D possibly matching TRBD1 (5 bases). The germline V gene encodes CDR1 KGHSH and CDR2 LQKENI. The CDR3 is 14 residues long. Between the trimmed V and J ends, which lost 4 bases and 4 bases, there was a span of 14 bases. CDR3 DNA: TGTGCCAGCTCACTTAAACCACAGGCTTACGAGCAGTACTTC. This translates into CASSLKPQAYEQYF.

The chain joins TRBV19 to TRBJ1-5; D is uncertain. Per germline, CDR1 LNHDA and CDR2 SQIVND (reference sequence). Trimming cost V 5 bases and J 5 bases, with 7 bases left between them. The CDR3 totals 12 residues. The CDR3 loop reads CASSSFYQPQHF. CDR3 sequence (DNA): TGTGCCAGTAGTTCGTTTTATCAGCCCCAGCATTTT. Filled out from reference TRBV19 and TRBJ1-5, the complete variable domain reads DGGITQSPKYLFRKEGQNVTLSCEQNLNHDAMYWYRQDPGQGLRLIYYSQIVNDFQKGDIAEGYSVSREKKESFPLTVTSAQKNPTAFYLCASSSFYQPQHFGDGTRLSIL.

In its sample, this clone was seen once. The V and J genes are TRBV5-1 and TRBJ2-5; 8 positions match TRBD2. The CDR3 is made up of 14 amino acids. Trimming cost V 2 bases and J 5 bases; bases outside gene matches: 5. Germline-derived CDR1 and CDR2 are SGHRS and YFSETQ. The DNA for the CDR3 is TGCGCCAGCAGCTTCGGCGGGAGGAGCGAGACCCAGTACTTC. Residues: CASSFGGRSETQYF.

The rearrangement links TRBV15 to TRBJ1-2, with 9 bases fitting TRBD1. With V trimmed by 5 bases and J by 0 bases, 10 bases remained unmatched. Germline assignment: CDR1 LNHNV and CDR2 YYDKDF (reference sequence). There are 17 residues in the CDR3. The CDR3 reads CATSGETGGSANYGYTF. As DNA, the CDR3 is TGTGCCACCAGCGGGGAAACAGGGGGCTCAGCTAACTATGGCTACACCTTC. The whole variable domain, filled in from reference TRBV15 and TRBJ1-2, reads DAMVIQNPRYQVTQFGKPVTLSCSQTLNHNVMYWYQQKSSQAPKLLFHYYDKDFNNEADTPDNFQSRRPNTSFCFLDIRSPGLGDTAMYLCATSGETGGSANYGYTFGSGTRLTVV.

This chain links TRBV28 with TRBJ1-1, with D perhaps matching TRBD1 (6 bases). The CDR3 sequence is 13 residues long. Germline CDR1 and CDR2: MDHEN and SYDVKM. The V and J ends lost 7 bases and 6 bases respectively, with 15 bases between them. The CDR3 region has the DNA TGTGCCAGCAATCCACAGGGTCGTGCTGAAGCTTTCTTT. Its protein product is CASNPQGRAEAFF.

This chain connects TRBV7-9 to TRBJ2-2; maybe TRBD2 (6 bases). V lost 2 bases to trimming and J lost 0 bases, with 10 bases between them. CDR1 is SEHNR and CDR2 is FQNEAQ in the germline V gene (reference sequence). The CDR3 runs 16 residues. CDR3 nucleotide sequence: TGTGCCAGCAGCTTAATGGGCGGGGCGAACACCGGGGAGCTGTTTTTT. The encoded protein is CASSLMGGANTGELFF.

About this clone itself: This sample includes further DNA sequences coding for the same CDR3. The CDR3 DNA reads as TGTGCCAGCTCACGGACGGGGGCCTACGAGCAGTACTTC. This codes for CASSRTGAYEQYF. This chain joins TRBV6-1 and TRBJ2-7; D possibly corresponds to TRBD2 (6 bases). Germline values: CDR1 MNHNS, CDR2 SASEGT. The V end lost 8 bases, the J end lost 2 bases, and 13 bases lay between the germline ends. The CDR3 is 13 residues long.

The chain recombines TRBV18 with TRBJ2-1; 7 nucleotides match TRBD2. Germline assignment: CDR1 KGHSH and CDR2 LQKENI. Trimming took 6 bases from V and 1 from J; bases not matched to a gene: 0. This CDR3 comprises 13 residues. CDR3 nucleotide sequence: TGTGCCAGCTCGCGGGGGTCCTACAATGAGCAGTTCTTC. Its translation is CASSRGSYNEQFF.

This clone appeared a few times. J is TRBJ2-5 and V is TRBV29-1; D may be TRBD1 (5 bases). Trimming cost V 6 bases and J 5 bases, with 10 bases left between them. The CDR3 loop spans 11 amino acids. CDR1 is SQVTM and CDR2 is ANQGSEA in the germline V gene. The CDR3: CSVQTVETQYF. As DNA, the CDR3 is TGCAGCGTCCAGACAGTGGAGACCCAGTACTTC.

The chain combines TRBV4-1 with TRBJ2-5, with TRBD2 as a possible D gene (6 bases). This CDR3 region has 16 residues. The V gene lost 0 bases and the J gene lost 4 bases, with 15 bases spanning the gap. In germline, CDR1 is MGHRA, CDR2 YSYEKL. As DNA, the CDR3 is TGCGCCAGCAGCCAAGATCGGCGGGGAGGAAGAGAGACCCAGTACTTC. As protein: CASSQDRRGGRETQYF.

The chain joins TRBV5-1 to TRBJ2-1; 8 positions match TRBD1. V lost 4 bases to trimming and J lost 6 bases; unmatched junction nucleotides: 3. CDR3 length: 13 amino acids. Germline CDR1 is SGHRS and CDR2 is YFSETQ. In nucleotides, the CDR3 is TGCGCCAGCAGCGGAGGGACAGGCAATGAGCAGTTCTTC. Protein product: CASSGGTGNEQFF.

As concerns this clone: Compared with germline, one end of the junction differs, possibly owing to a read error. DNA of the CDR3: TGCAGCGGTGCGGGGAGGGATACTGGAGCTTTCTTT. Its protein is CSGAGRDTGAFF. The J gene is TRBJ1-1, the V gene TRBV29-1, with D uncertain. The CDR3 has 12 residues. The germline CDR1 and CDR2 sequences are SQVTM and ANQGSEA.

This sequence joins TRBV4-2 and TRBJ1-1; 8 bases agree with TRBD1. Germline CDR1 and CDR2: LGHNA and YNFKEQ. Unmatched junction bases numbered 10, after V lost 4 bases and J lost 0 bases. The CDR3 loop spans 17 amino acids. The chain's CDR3 is CASSRGTGQRMNTEAFF. The CDR3 DNA sequence: TGTGCCAGCAGCCGAGGGACAGGTCAACGGATGAACACTGAAGCTTTCTTT.

The chain joins TRBV23-1 to TRBJ1-5; 8 nucleotides line up with TRBD1. TRBV23-1 carries the ORF label, with uncertain function. This CDR3 region has 16 residues. With V trimmed by 6 bases and J by 0 bases, 7 bases remained unmatched. The CDR3 sequence is CASRATDRDSNQPQHF. The CDR3 region has the DNA TGCGCCAGCAGGGCGACGGACAGGGATAGCAATCAGCCCCAGCATTTT.

The chain recombines TRBV7-9 with TRBJ2-5; D ambiguous. CDR3 length equals 14 residues. CDR1 and CDR2 from the germline V gene are SEHNR and FQNEAQ (reference sequence). Trimming left V 2 bases short and J 4 bases short, with 11 bases between. CDR3 sequence: CASSLNTGRETQYF. The DNA for the CDR3 is TGTGCCAGCAGCTTAAATACGGGTCGAGAGACCCAGTACTTC.

The rearrangement links TRBV23-1 to TRBJ1-5, with TRBD1 as a possible D gene (6 bases). TRBV23-1 is noted as an ORF with a role that remains uncertain. V was pared by 4 bases and J by 0 bases, with 16 bases between. CDR3 length equals 17 residues. The CDR3, as DNA: TGCGCCAGCAGTCCTCCAACAGGGCCCCCTAGCAATCAGCCCCAGCATTTT. As protein: CASSPPTGPPSNQPQHF.

This sequence joins TRBV27 and TRBJ2-7; D not resolved. This CDR3 has 15 amino acids. Germline CDR1 reads MNHEY; CDR2 reads SMNVEV (reference sequence). V lost 4 bases and J lost 0, with 13 bases in between. DNA of the CDR3: TGTGCCAGCAGTTCCCGAATGCAGAGCTCCTACGAGCAGTACTTC. Translating it yields CASSSRMQSSYEQYF.

The CDR3 nucleotides read TGTGCCAGCAGTAGTCCAGGGACCTATGGCTACACCTTC. It is translated as CASSSPGTYGYTF. The gene calls are TRBV27 and TRBJ1-2, with D tentatively TRBD1 (5 bases). The V and J ends lost 5 bases and 4 bases respectively, with 11 bases between them. The germline V gene has CDR1 MNHEY and CDR2 SMNVEV (reference sequence). This CDR3 contains 13 residues.

Sample share makes this clone medium-sized. The CDR3 DNA sequence: TGTGCCAGCAGCCAATTCAGCATGCTAGCCAAAAACATTCAGTACTTC. This codes for CASSQFSMLAKNIQYF. The chain has TRBV16 and TRBJ2-4; D is ambiguous. The V end lost 1 base, the J end lost 0 bases, and 10 bases lay between the germline ends. The CDR3 totals 16 residues. Per germline, CDR1 KGHSY and CDR2 FQNENV.

The rearrangement joins TRBV7-9 to TRBJ1-3; the D is unclear. The CDR3 has 15 amino acids. Germline lookup yields CDR1 SEHNR and CDR2 FQNEAQ (reference sequence). V was trimmed by 0 bases and J by 0 bases, leaving 6 bases between them. The CDR3 is CASSLARASGNTIYF. The CDR3 coding sequence is TGTGCCAGCAGCTTAGCTCGTGCCTCTGGAAACACCATATATTTT. The full variable domain, in which reference TRBV7-9 and TRBJ1-3 provide the parts outside the CDR3, is DTGVSQNPRHKITKRGQNVTFRCDPISEHNRLYWYRQTLGQGPEFLTYFQNEAQLEKSRLLSDRFSAERPKGSFSTLEIQRTEQGDSAMYLCASSLARASGNTIYFGEGSWLTVV.

The chain carries TRBV6-1 and TRBJ1-2; a possible D gene is TRBD1 (5 bases). The CDR3 totals 15 residues. The germline gives CDR1 MNHNS, CDR2 SASEGT. The V gene lost 1 base and the J gene lost 5 bases, with 14 bases spanning the gap. The CDR3 DNA reads TGTGCCAGCAGTGAAGGAGGGCAGGGAGGGTATGGCTACACCTTC. Protein product: CASSEGGQGGYGYTF.

This clone came up a few times. This rearrangement joins TRBV5-1 to TRBJ1-1, with unresolved D. V gave up 0 bases and J gave up 0 bases, with 3 bases separating them. Germline CDR1 and CDR2: SGHRS and YFSETQ. CDR3 size: 13 residues. The CDR3 sequence is CASSLVLNTEAFF. CDR3 DNA: TGCGCCAGCAGCTTGGTTTTGAACACTGAAGCTTTCTTT.